The sequence of this T cell receptor (beta chain) was determined in a study of cytomegalovirus exposure and HLA in healthy donors. The V and J ends lost 6 bases and 1 base, in that order; junction bases with no gene match: 13. Germline V gene data show CDR1 as MNHEY and CDR2 as SMNVEV (reference sequence). The CDR3 totals 18 residues. General observations from the study: Researchers catalogued around 150 TCR beta chains as cytomegalovirus-associated. Follow-up analysis later connected one missense variant in DCLRE1C with trimming of TCR beta V- and J-genes. Being productive about 87% or about 30% of the time was typical of most TCR beta V segments in an earlier analysis. Using the classifier, cytomegalovirus status was reportedly diagnosed with high specificity and sensitivity.

Regarding this clone: Its target is not known.

The PCR used 60 Vbeta and 13 Jbeta primers. Profiled with immunoSEQ multiplex PCR; TCRdb holds only in-frame clones, not every one. The data show about 90,000 clones, approximately 84% seen once. This clonotype originated in a man younger than 35 in good health and CMV-seronegative. The specimen was PBMCs. The rearrangement links TRBV27 to TRBJ2-7; 12 nucleotides match TRBD2. CDR3 region: CASSDRTSGNKGSYEQYF. For the CDR3, the DNA is TGTGCCAGCAGCGACCGGACTAGCGGGAACAAGGGTTCCTACGAGCAGTACTTC.